A single sample is the source of the 22 T cell receptor beta chains below, sequenced in a study of blood T cells in healthy people across ages. A second 7 to 11 cycle PCR used barcoded and J-beta primers. One entry per CDR3 protein results from TCRdb running MiXCR on the 5' RACE reads. The data show 1,800,000 or so distinct CDR3 sequences, 35% to 50% seen once. Sequencing was performed on blood. The receptors derive from a human donor in good health.

The CDR3 DNA reads as TGTGCCAGCAGCGGAAGACTAGCGGGGGGGCCAATCGATGAGCAGTACTTC. Translation gives CASSGRLAGGPIDEQYF. V gene TRBV9 combines with J gene TRBJ2-4; 14 bases are a match to TRBD2. V dropped 3 bases and J dropped 13; count of bases not matched to a gene: 15. The CDR3 has 17 amino acids. CDR1 and CDR2 from the germline V gene are SGDLS and YYNGEE.

This clonotype was seen many times. The chain's CDR3 is CSVDAGTDEQYF. In DNA form, the CDR3 reads TGCAGCGTTGACGCAGGTACCGACGAGCAGTACTTC. The chain has TRBV29-1 and TRBJ2-7; D gene uncertain. The CDR3 has 12 residues. In germline, CDR1 is SQVTM, CDR2 ANQGSEA. Trimming took 3 bases from V and 5 from J, leaving 11 bases between them.

J is TRBJ2-7 and V is TRBV20-1, with no clear D. V lost 0 bases and J 2 bases, leaving 8 bases between the germline ends. CDR3 length: 13 residues. The germline V gene has CDR1 DFQATT and CDR2 SNEGSKA (reference sequence). The DNA of the CDR3 is TGCAGTGCTAGAGATTACTCAACCTACGAGCAGTACTTC. Translated, it gives CSARDYSTYEQYF.

This clonotype was observed a handful of times. The genes are TRBV5-4 and TRBJ2-7; D is unresolved. CDR3 length equals 13 residues. The germline CDR1 and CDR2 sequences are SGHNT and YYREEE (reference sequence). Trimming left V 2 bases short and J 1 base short, with 7 bases between. CDR3 bases: TGTGCCAGCAGCTTTTTAGAATCCTACGAGCAGTACTTC. Its translation is CASSFLESYEQYF.

This clonotype was counted many times. CDR3 protein: CASSKAGMSSYEQYF. CDR3 DNA: TGTGCCAGCAGCAAAGCGGGGATGAGCTCCTACGAGCAGTACTTC. The V call is TRBV12-3 or TRBV12-4, the J call TRBJ2-7; TRBD2 agrees at 7 bases. The CDR3 extends over 15 amino acids. Trimming cost V 6 bases and J 0 bases; bases outside gene matches: 8.

CDR3 sequence (DNA): TGCAGCGTTGAAGGTTCGGGACAGGGGTACTACGAGCAGTACTTC. It translates to CSVEGSGQGYYEQYF. The V gene is TRBV29-1, the J gene TRBJ2-5, with 10 nucleotides matching TRBD1. The DNA end favors TRBJ2-7, so the J call may be wrong. The CDR3 extends over 15 amino acids. Germline CDR1 reads SQVTM; CDR2 reads ANQGSEA.

The gene calls are TRBV29-1 and TRBJ2-5; D is uncertain. V shed 5 bases and J shed 5 bases, with 15 bases lying between them. CDR1 and CDR2 from the germline V gene are SQVTM and ANQGSEA. The CDR3 is 13 amino acids. The CDR3 coding sequence is TGCAGCGTTTCCGGTTTCCTGCACGAGACCCAGTACTTC. It is translated as CSVSGFLHETQYF.

V and J are TRBV4-2 and TRBJ1-5; D is unresolved. CDR1 and CDR2 (germline): LGHNA, YNFKEQ. V gave up 3 bases and J gave up 5 bases, with 5 bases separating them. The CDR3 runs 12 residues. The CDR3 DNA reads as TGTGCCAGCAGCCATACTGATCAGCCCCAGCATTTT. Amino acid sequence: CASSHTDQPQHF.

This clonotype was detected many times. The chain combines TRBV20-1 with TRBJ2-5, with TRBD2 matching over 10 bases. This CDR3 has 13 residues. V trimming: 6 bases; J trimming: 0 bases; junction bases outside the gene matches: 1. CDR1 DFQATT and CDR2 SNEGSKA come from the germline V gene (reference sequence). The CDR3 loop is CSATSGNQETQYF. Written as DNA, the CDR3 is TGCAGTGCCACTAGCGGGAACCAAGAGACCCAGTACTTC.

This clonotype has only a few counts. The CDR3 DNA is TGTGCCAGCACGAGGACTTTGAATGGCTACACCTTC. Amino acids: CASTRTLNGYTF. This chain connects TRBV12-3 or TRBV12-4 to TRBJ1-2; D ambiguous. The CDR3 consists of 12 residues. With 7 bases removed from V and 6 bases from J, the gap between germline ends came to 12 bases.

This clonotype turned up a few times. The chain is built from TRBV24-1 and TRBJ1-1; D might be TRBD1 (6 bases). V was clipped by 9 bases and J by 1 base, with 20 bases between them. This CDR3 comprises 16 residues. Germline values: CDR1 KGHDR, CDR2 SFDVKD. The CDR3 here is CATRSTTGSENTEAFF. In nucleotides, the CDR3 is TGTGCCACCCGATCAACGACAGGCTCCGAGAACACTGAAGCTTTCTTT.

This sequence joins TRBV5-1 and TRBJ2-3, with D uncertain. The CDR3 loop spans 15 amino acids. Trimming pared 4 bases from V and 2 bases from J, leaving 14 bases between. The germline CDR1 and CDR2 sequences are SGHRS and YFSETQ. CDR3 loop: CASSPARGATDTQYF. The DNA of the CDR3 is TGCGCCAGCAGCCCGGCTCGTGGAGCCACAGATACGCAGTATTTT.

As regards this clonotype: The germline gene is not matched at one end of the junction; a read error may be the cause. This chain uses TRBV6-5 with TRBJ2-3; possibly TRBD2 for D (5 bases). This CDR3 spans 13 amino acids. From germline, CDR1 is MNHEY and CDR2 SVGAGI. The CDR3: CANSYEVEGTQYF. The CDR3 nucleotides read TGTGCCAACAGTTACGAGGTAGAGGGTACGCAGTATTTT.

A word on this clonotype: A much larger clone lies one base from this, so it may be a read error. The chain recombines TRBV7-9 with TRBJ2-7; D possibly uses TRBD1 or TRBD2 (5 bases each). V gave up 4 bases and J gave up 2 bases, with 12 bases separating them. Germline CDR1 and CDR2: SEHNR and FQNEAQ (reference sequence). The CDR3 is 14 residues long. The CDR3 sequence: CASSSSGAPYEQYF. The DNA for the CDR3 is TGTGCCAGCAGCTCATCCGGGGCCCCCTACGAGCAGTACTTC.

This clonotype has just a few counts. V and J are TRBV4-2 and TRBJ1-2, with D hard to call. The CDR3 length is 15 residues. Trimming shortened V by 0 bases and J by 5 bases, and 13 bases separated the two germline ends. Germline values: CDR1 LGHNA, CDR2 YNFKEQ. CDR3 sequence: CASSQDLRSWYGYTF. DNA of the CDR3: TGTGCCAGCAGCCAAGATCTCCGAAGTTGGTATGGCTACACCTTC.

This clonotype occurred a few times. V usage is TRBV20-1 and J usage is TRBJ1-4; a weak D match, TRBD1 (6 bases). The CDR3 length is 13 residues. V was cut by 4 bases and J by 6 bases, with 12 bases left in between. Germline V gene lookup returns CDR1 DFQATT and CDR2 SNEGSKA (reference sequence). The CDR3 here is CSATGGTYEKLFF. Here the CDR3 DNA reads TGCAGTGCTACGGGGGGCACATATGAAAAACTGTTTTTT.

This rearrangement joins TRBV4-3 to TRBJ2-3; D is uncertain. Germline V gene data show CDR1 as LGHNA and CDR2 as YSLEER. V lost 2 bases and J 5 bases, leaving 11 bases between the germline ends. There are 14 residues in the CDR3. CDR3 in amino acids: CASSQLSAGDTQYF. CDR3 in DNA: TGCGCCAGCAGCCAACTCTCCGCTGGAGATACGCAGTATTTT.

This rearrangement joins TRBV7-2 to TRBJ2-7, with 7 bases identical to TRBD1. The CDR3 is 15 residues long. Germline trimming cut 5 bases from V and 0 bases from J; bases unmatched to any gene: 7. The germline V gene encodes CDR1 SGHTA and CDR2 FQGNSA. CDR3 in DNA: TGTGCCAGCAGCCGCGCCGGGACAGACTCCTACGAGCAGTACTTC. It is translated as CASSRAGTDSYEQYF. The variable domain in full, completed from reference TRBV7-2 and TRBJ2-7, reads GAGVSQSPSNKVTEKGKDVELRCDPISGHTALYWYRQSLGQGLEFLIYFQGNSAPDKSGLPSDRFSAERTGGSVSTLTIQRTQQEDSAVYLCASSRAGTDSYEQYFGPGTRLTVT.

This clonotype was counted only a few times. This chain uses TRBV24-1 with TRBJ2-1, with TRBD1 identical over 7 bases. This CDR3 contains 18 residues. Losses at the gene ends were 4 bases for V and 0 bases for J; bases not matched to a gene: 11. CDR1 and CDR2 (germline): KGHDR, SFDVKD. The CDR3 sequence: CATSDHRDRLSSYNEQFF. CDR3 sequence (DNA): TGTGCCACCAGTGACCACCGGGACAGATTGAGCTCCTACAATGAGCAGTTCTTC.

This clonotype occurred once. The genes are TRBV12-3 or TRBV12-4 and TRBJ1-2; TRBD1 matches 11 bases. This CDR3 has 16 residues. The V and J ends lost 5 bases and 6 bases, in that order; junction bases with no gene match: 11. CDR3 in amino acids: CASSQNRDRGTDGYTF. CDR3 sequence (DNA): TGTGCCAGCAGTCAAAACCGGGACAGGGGGACGGATGGCTACACCTTC.

This chain uses TRBV4-2 with TRBJ2-3, with 7 bases lining up with TRBD2. The CDR3 has 12 residues. CDR1 and CDR2 (germline): LGHNA, YNFKEQ. The V segment lost 3 bases and the J segment 8 bases; nucleotides outside the gene matches: 2. The CDR3 coding sequence is TGTGCCAGCAGCCAGGGAGGGACTACGCAGTATTTT. Residues: CASSQGGTTQYF.

The chain is built from TRBV2 and TRBJ2-1; D gene uncertain. Trimming left V 5 bases short and J 0 bases short, with 11 bases between. The CDR3 consists of 15 residues. Per germline, CDR1 SNHLY and CDR2 FYNNEI. CDR3 sequence reads: CASSPLWSSYNEQFF. The CDR3 DNA sequence: TGTGCCAGCAGTCCCCTTTGGAGCTCCTACAATGAGCAGTTCTTC.